These 18 T cell receptor beta chains were all obtained from the same sample, sequenced in a study of cytomegalovirus exposure and HLA in healthy donors. Amplification used 60 Vbeta primers and 13 Jbeta primers. TCRdb keeps only in-frame clones here, not all; method: immunoSEQ multiplex PCR. The repertoire holds about 180,000 clones, with 70% to 85% as singletons. The sample comprised PBMCs. The receptor set was obtained from a young man in good health and CMV-seronegative.

The rearrangement links TRBV4-3 to TRBJ2-2; D may be TRBD1 (6 bases). The CDR3 has 16 residues. The germline CDR1 and CDR2 sequences are LGHNA and YSLEER. Trimming took off 2 bases at V and 4 bases at J, with 14 bases between the two ends. The CDR3 DNA follows: TGCGCCAGCAGCCAATACAGGGATACAAGCACCGGGGAGCTGTTTTTT. It specifies CASSQYRDTSTGELFF.

This clone was picked up a small number of times. The chain recombines TRBV18 with TRBJ2-2; D possibly corresponds to TRBD2 (5 bases). The CDR3 consists of 18 residues. V lost 3 bases, J lost 4 bases, and 21 bases lay in between. CDR1 KGHSH and CDR2 LQKENI come from the germline V gene. The CDR3 nucleotides read TGTGCCAGCTCACCCCGAATTCCGGCGGGTCCCTTCACCGGGGAGCTGTTTTTT. Translated: CASSPRIPAGPFTGELFF.

CDR3 in DNA: TGTGCCAGCAGCTTAACGGGTGGAGGACCCCTCCACTTT. It is translated as CASSLTGGGPLHF. This rearrangement joins TRBV11-3 to TRBJ1-6; D gene unclear. The V gene lost 2 bases and the J gene lost 12 bases, with 11 bases spanning the gap. Germline CDR1 reads SGHNT; CDR2 reads YENEEA. The CDR3 runs 13 residues.

The chain links TRBV9 to TRBJ1-2; D is perhaps TRBD1 (5 bases). Between the trimmed V and J ends, which lost 3 bases and 2 bases, there was a span of 11 bases. Germline CDR1 is SGDLS and CDR2 is YYNGEE. The length of the CDR3 is 14 residues. The CDR3 loop is CASSANGANYGYTF. CDR3 sequence (DNA): TGTGCCAGCAGCGCTAATGGGGCGAACTATGGCTACACCTTC.

This sequence joins TRBV7-2 and TRBJ1-2; TRBD1 matches at 7 bases. V was pared by 2 bases and J by 6 bases, with 3 bases of the junction left unmatched. Germline V lookup: CDR1 SGHTA, CDR2 FQGNSA. The CDR3 has 13 amino acids. For the CDR3, the DNA is TGTGCCAGCAGCTTATCAGGGGGAGATGGCTACACCTTC. Translated: CASSLSGGDGYTF.

Note on this clone: This sample includes further DNA sequences coding for the same CDR3. The chain couples TRBV5-1 to TRBJ2-3, with D maybe TRBD2 (6 bases). Germline loops: CDR1 SGHRS, CDR2 YFSETQ. The length of the CDR3 is 16 residues. With 0 bases removed from V and 1 base from J, the gap between germline ends came to 12 bases. The CDR3 region is CASSLGLGSGTDTQYF. The CDR3 DNA sequence: TGCGCCAGCAGCTTGGGACTAGGGTCTGGCACAGATACGCAGTATTTT.

The chain links TRBV5-1 to TRBJ2-6, with a tentative D call TRBD1 (5 bases). Trimming removed 6 bases at V and 2 bases at J, with 9 bases between. Looked up from germline, CDR1 is SGHRS and CDR2 is YFSETQ. The CDR3 totals 14 residues. This CDR3 reads CASTGSAGANVLTF. The CDR3 DNA sequence: TGCGCCAGCACAGGGTCGGCTGGGGCCAACGTCCTGACTTTC.

The rearrangement links TRBV6-5 to TRBJ1-1; 8 positions agree with TRBD1. Germline CDR1 is MNHEY and CDR2 is SVGAGI. The CDR3 is 15 amino acids. The junction had 6 bases not matched to a gene; V was cut back by 6 bases and J by 0 bases. CDR3 loop: CASRERTGMNTEAFF. CDR3 nucleotide sequence: TGTGCCAGCAGGGAAAGGACAGGGATGAACACTGAAGCTTTCTTT.

V gene TRBV19 combines with J gene TRBJ1-5, with D unclear. Germline CDR1 and CDR2: LNHDA and SQIVND (reference sequence). There are 15 residues in the CDR3. The V end lost 1 base, the J end lost 0 bases, and 7 bases lay between the germline ends. The CDR3 DNA reads as TGTGCCAGTAGTATAGGGACTTATAGCAATCAGCCCCAGCATTTT. It is translated as CASSIGTYSNQPQHF.

The gene calls are TRBV25-1 and TRBJ1-4; 9 positions match TRBD1. CDR1 is MGHDK, CDR2 SYGVNS, per germline. This CDR3 comprises 16 residues. V lost 0 bases and J lost 4; bases outside the gene matches: 3. CDR3 nucleotide sequence: TGTGCCAGCAGTGAATACCGGACAGGGGTTAATGAAAAACTGTTTTTT. This gives the protein CASSEYRTGVNEKLFF.

The chain couples TRBV15 to TRBJ2-7; D unclear. CDR1 and CDR2 from the germline V gene are LNHNV and YYDKDF (reference sequence). V was shortened by 1 base and J by 5 bases, with 12 bases between the two germline ends. The CDR3 has 14 amino acids. Here the CDR3 DNA reads TGTGCCACCAGCAGAGCTCCGGTTAGTGACGAGCAGTACTTC. It yields the protein CATSRAPVSDEQYF.

This chain uses TRBV12-5 with TRBJ2-7; D is ambiguous. CDR1 is LGHNT, CDR2 FRNRAP, per germline. The CDR3 runs 15 residues. V shed 4 bases and J shed 0 bases, with 13 bases lying between them. In DNA, the CDR3 is TGTGCTAGTGGTTCCCCTCTCGAGAGCTCCTACGAGCAGTACTTC. Translated: CASGSPLESSYEQYF.

The chain combines TRBV6-6 with TRBJ2-7; 8 positions match TRBD2. CDR3 size: 14 residues. Germline assignment: CDR1 MNHNY and CDR2 SVGAGI (reference sequence). Germline trimming cut 5 bases from V and 2 bases from J; bases unmatched to any gene: 5. The CDR3 bases are TGTGCCAGCAGTCAGACTAGCGTCCCCTACGAGCAGTACTTC. It translates to CASSQTSVPYEQYF.

This chain uses TRBV4-3 with TRBJ2-5; D is unresolved. The J call may not be correct, given that the DNA end is closer to TRBJ2-7. Germline lookup yields CDR1 LGHNA and CDR2 YSLEER. This CDR3 is built from 16 residues. CDR3 nucleotide sequence: TGCGCCAGCAGCCAAGATCTTCTTAGAGAAACCTACGAGCAGTACTTC. Its translation: CASSQDLLRETYEQYF.

The chain recombines TRBV25-1 with TRBJ1-1, with a possible D match to TRBD1 (6 bases). Germline V gene lookup returns CDR1 MGHDK and CDR2 SYGVNS. Trimming cost V 6 bases and J 3 bases, with 23 bases left between them. The CDR3 contains 17 residues. The CDR3 region has the DNA TGTGCCAGCAGGACAGGCACGGCTAAAGACGGGCACACTGAAGCTTTCTTT. This translates into CASRTGTAKDGHTEAFF. Variable domain in full (rest from reference TRBV25-1 and TRBJ1-1): EADIYQTPRYLVIGTGKKITLECSQTMGHDKMYWYQQDPGMELHLIHYSYGVNSTEKGDLSSESTVSRIRTEHFPLTLESARPSHTSQYLCASRTGTAKDGHTEAFFGQGTRLTVV.

V usage is TRBV10-3 and J usage is TRBJ1-1; D call uncertain. Looked up from germline, CDR1 is ENHRY and CDR2 is SYGVKD. V was shortened by 0 bases and J by 1 base, with 9 bases between the two germline ends. The CDR3 contains 15 residues. The CDR3, as DNA: TGTGCCATCAGTGAGTCGGGAGCGCAGAACACTGAAGCTTTCTTT. Its protein product is CAISESGAQNTEAFF.

Comments on this clone: The same CDR3 can be traced to other DNA sequences in this sample. This chain joins TRBV18 and TRBJ2-5; D is possibly TRBD1 (6 bases). V lost 6 bases to trimming and J lost 2 bases, with 10 bases between them. This CDR3 is built from 13 residues. Germline V gives CDR1 KGHSH, CDR2 LQKENI. CDR3 nucleotide sequence: TGTGCCAGCTCCCCCGGACAGCAAGAGACCCAGTACTTC. Translation gives CASSPGQQETQYF.

The rearrangement uses TRBV29-1 and TRBJ1-2; 10 positions match TRBD1. The CDR3 runs to 13 residues. J was trimmed by 2 bases and V by 7 bases; bases with no gene match: 4. Germline V gene sequence: CDR1 SQVTM, CDR2 ANQGSEA. In nucleotides, the CDR3 is TGCAGCGCCGGGACAGGGGCAAACTATGGCTACACCTTC. It is translated as CSAGTGANYGYTF.